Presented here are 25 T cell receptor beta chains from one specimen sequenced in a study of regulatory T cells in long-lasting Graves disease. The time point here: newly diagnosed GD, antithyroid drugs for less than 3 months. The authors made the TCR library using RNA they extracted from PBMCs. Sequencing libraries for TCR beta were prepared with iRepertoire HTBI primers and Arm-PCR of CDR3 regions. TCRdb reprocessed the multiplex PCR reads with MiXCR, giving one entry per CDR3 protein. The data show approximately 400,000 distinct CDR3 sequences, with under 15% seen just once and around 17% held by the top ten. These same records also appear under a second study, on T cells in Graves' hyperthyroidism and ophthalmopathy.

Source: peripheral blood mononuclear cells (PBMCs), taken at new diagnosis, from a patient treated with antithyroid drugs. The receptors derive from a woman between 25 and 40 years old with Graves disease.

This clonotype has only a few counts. For the CDR3, the DNA is TGTGCCAGCGCACTCTTCTTCCGGGAGGCTAACACCGGGGAGCTGTTTTTT. Protein sequence: CASALFFREANTGELFF. The chain has TRBV6-2 or TRBV6-3 and TRBJ2-2; 7 nucleotides agree with TRBD2. J gave up 2 bases and V 8 bases, and 14 bases lay outside the gene matches. Germline loops: CDR1 MNHEY, CDR2 SVGEGT. The CDR3 totals 17 residues.

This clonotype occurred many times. The CDR3 sequence is CASSLFLVSNTEAFF. The DNA for the CDR3 is TGCGCCAGCAGCCTTTTCCTGGTGTCGAACACTGAAGCTTTCTTT. The V and J genes are TRBV5-1 and TRBJ1-1; D unresolved. CDR1 is SGHRS and CDR2 is YFSETQ in the germline V gene. The CDR3 is made up of 15 amino acids. Between the trimmed V and J ends, which lost 4 bases and 1 base, there was a span of 14 bases.

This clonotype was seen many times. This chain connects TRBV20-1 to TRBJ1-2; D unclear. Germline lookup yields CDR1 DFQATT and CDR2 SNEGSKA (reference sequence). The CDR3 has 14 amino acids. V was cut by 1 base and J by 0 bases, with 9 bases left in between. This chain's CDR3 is CSARGGAPNYGYTF. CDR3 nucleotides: TGCAGTGCTAGAGGGGGTGCACCTAACTATGGCTACACCTTC.

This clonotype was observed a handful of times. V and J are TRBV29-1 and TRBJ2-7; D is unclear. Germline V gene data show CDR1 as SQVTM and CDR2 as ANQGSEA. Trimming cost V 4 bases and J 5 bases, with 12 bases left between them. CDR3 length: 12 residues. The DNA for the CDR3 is TGCAGCGTTGTTATGAGGTTTGACGAGCAGTACTTC. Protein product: CSVVMRFDEQYF.

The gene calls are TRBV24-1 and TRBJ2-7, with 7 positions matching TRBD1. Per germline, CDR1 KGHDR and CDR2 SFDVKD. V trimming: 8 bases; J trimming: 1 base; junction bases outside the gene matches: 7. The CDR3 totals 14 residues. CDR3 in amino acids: CATKSGTDSYEQYF. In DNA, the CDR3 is TGTGCCACCAAATCCGGGACAGATTCCTACGAGCAGTACTTC.

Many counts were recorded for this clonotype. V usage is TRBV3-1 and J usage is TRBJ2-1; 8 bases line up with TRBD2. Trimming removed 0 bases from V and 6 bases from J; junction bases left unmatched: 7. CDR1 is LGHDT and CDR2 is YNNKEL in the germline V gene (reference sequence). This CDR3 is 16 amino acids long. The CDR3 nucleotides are TGTGCCAGCAGCCAAGATGTGGGACTAGTGGGCAATGAGCAGTTCTTC. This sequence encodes CASSQDVGLVGNEQFF.

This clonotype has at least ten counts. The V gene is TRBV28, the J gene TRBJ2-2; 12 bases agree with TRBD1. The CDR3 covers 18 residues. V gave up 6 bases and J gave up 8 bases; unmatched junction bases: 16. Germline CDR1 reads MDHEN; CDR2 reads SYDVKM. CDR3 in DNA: TGTGCCAGCAGCCCCCGGGGAGGGGACAGGGGGCTTGCTGGGGAGCTGTTTTTT. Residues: CASSPRGGDRGLAGELFF. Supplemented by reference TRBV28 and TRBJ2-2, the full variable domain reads DVKVTQSSRYLVKRTGEKVFLECVQDMDHENMFWYRQDPGLGLRLIYFSYDVKMKEKGDIPEGYSVSREKKERFSLILESASTNQTSMYLCASSPRGGDRGLAGELFFGEGSRLTVL.

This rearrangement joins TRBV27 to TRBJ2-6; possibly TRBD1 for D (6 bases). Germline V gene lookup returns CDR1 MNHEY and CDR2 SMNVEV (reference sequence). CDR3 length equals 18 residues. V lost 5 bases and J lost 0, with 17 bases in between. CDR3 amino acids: CASSPLQGRVSGANVLTF. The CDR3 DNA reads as TGTGCCAGCAGTCCTCTACAGGGTAGGGTCTCTGGGGCCAACGTCCTGACTTTC.

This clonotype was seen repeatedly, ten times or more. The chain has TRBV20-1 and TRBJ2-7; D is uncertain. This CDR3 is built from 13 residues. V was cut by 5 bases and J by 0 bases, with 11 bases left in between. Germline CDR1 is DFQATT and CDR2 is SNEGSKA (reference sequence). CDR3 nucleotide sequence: TGCAGTGCTCTACCCATCACCTCCTACGAGCAGTACTTC. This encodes CSALPITSYEQYF.

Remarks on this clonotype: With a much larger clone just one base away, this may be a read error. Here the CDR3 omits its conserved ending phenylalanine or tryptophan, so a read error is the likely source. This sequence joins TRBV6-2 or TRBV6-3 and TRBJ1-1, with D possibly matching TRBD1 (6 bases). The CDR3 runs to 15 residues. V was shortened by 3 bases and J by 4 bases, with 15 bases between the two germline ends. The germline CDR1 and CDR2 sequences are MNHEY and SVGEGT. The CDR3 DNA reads TGTGCCAGCAGTTATCCGGGGGCGGGCGGCACTGAAGCTTTCCTT. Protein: CASSYPGAGGTEAFL.

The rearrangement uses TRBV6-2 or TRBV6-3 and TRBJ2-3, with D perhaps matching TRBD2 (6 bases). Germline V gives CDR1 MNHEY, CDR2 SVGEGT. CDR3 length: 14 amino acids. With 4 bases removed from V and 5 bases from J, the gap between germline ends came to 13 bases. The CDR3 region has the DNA TGTGCCAGCAGTTCCCCGGGAGCGGGAGATACGCAGTATTTT. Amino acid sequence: CASSSPGAGDTQYF.

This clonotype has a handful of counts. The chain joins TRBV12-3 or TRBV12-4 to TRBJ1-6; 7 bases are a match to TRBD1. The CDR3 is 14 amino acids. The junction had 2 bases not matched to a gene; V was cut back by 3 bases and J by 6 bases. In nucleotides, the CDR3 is TGTGCCAGCAGTTTTCAGGGGGGTAATTCACCCCTCCACTTT. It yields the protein CASSFQGGNSPLHF.

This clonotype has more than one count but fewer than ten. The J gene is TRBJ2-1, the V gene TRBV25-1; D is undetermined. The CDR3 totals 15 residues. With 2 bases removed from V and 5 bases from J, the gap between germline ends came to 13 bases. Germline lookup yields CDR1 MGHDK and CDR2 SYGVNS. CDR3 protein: CASSEVGKAHNEQFF. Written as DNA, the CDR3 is TGTGCCAGCAGTGAAGTCGGCAAGGCACACAATGAGCAGTTCTTC.

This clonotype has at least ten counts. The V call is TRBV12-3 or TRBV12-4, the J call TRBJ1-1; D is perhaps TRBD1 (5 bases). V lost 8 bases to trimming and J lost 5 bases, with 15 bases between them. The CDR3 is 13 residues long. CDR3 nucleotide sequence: TGTGCCAGCGGTTCCAGGGTACGAACTGAAGCTTTCTTT. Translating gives CASGSRVRTEAFF.

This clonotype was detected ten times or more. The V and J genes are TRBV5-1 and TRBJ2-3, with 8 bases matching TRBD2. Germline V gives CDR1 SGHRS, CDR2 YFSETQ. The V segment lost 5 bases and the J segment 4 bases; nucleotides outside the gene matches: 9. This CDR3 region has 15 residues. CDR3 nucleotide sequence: TGCGCCAGCAGGTTAGCGGGATTGGGGGCAGATACGCAGTATTTT. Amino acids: CASRLAGLGADTQYF.

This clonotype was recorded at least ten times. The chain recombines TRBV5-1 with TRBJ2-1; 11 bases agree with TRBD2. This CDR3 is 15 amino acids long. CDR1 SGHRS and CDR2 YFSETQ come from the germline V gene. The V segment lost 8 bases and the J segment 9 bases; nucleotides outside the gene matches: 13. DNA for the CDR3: TGCGCCAGTAGCCTTGGGACTAGCGGCATTGGTGAGCAGTTCTTC. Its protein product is CASSLGTSGIGEQFF.

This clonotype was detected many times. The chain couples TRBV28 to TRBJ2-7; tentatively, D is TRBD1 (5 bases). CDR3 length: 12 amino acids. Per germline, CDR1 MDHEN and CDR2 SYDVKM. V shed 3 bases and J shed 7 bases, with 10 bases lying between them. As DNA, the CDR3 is TGTGCCAGCAGTTTCCCCAAGGGGGAGCAGTACTTC. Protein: CASSFPKGEQYF.

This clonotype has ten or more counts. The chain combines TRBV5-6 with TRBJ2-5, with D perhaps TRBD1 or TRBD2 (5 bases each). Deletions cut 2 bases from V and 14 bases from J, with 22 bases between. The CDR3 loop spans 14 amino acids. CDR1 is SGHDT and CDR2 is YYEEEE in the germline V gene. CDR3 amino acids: CASSFYRDDLSQYF. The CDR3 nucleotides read TGTGCCAGCAGCTTTTACCGGGACGACCTATCTCAATACTTC. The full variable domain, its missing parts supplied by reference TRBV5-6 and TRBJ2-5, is DAGVTQSPTHLIKTRGQQVTLRCSPKSGHDTVSWYQQALGQGPQFIFQYYEEEERQRGNFPDRFSGHQFPNYSSELNVNALLLGDSALYLCASSFYRDDLSQYFGPGTRLLVL.

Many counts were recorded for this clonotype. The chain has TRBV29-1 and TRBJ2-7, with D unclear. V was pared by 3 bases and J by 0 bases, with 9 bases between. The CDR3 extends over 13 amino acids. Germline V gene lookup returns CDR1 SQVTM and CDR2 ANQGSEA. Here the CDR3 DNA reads TGCAGCGTTGAGACGCCAGCCTCCTACGAGCAGTACTTC. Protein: CSVETPASYEQYF.

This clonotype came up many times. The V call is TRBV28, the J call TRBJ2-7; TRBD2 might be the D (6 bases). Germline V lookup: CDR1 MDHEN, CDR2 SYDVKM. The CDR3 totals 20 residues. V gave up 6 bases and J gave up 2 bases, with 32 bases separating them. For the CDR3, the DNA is TGTGCCAGCAGCTTCCTTTTAAGTCTAGAACTAGCTGTATTCCCCTACGAGCAGTACTTC. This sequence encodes CASSFLLSLELAVFPYEQYF.

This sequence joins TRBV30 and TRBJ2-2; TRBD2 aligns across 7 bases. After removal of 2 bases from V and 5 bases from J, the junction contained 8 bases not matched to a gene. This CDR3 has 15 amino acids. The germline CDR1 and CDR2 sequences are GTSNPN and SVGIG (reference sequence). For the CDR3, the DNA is TGTGCCTGGAGTTTGGGAGGGAGGCCTACCGGGGAGCTGTTTTTT. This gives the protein CAWSLGGRPTGELFF.

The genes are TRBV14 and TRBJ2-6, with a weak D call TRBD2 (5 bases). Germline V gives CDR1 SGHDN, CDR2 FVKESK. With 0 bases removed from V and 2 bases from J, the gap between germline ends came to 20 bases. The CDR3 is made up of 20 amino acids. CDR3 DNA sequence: TGTGCCAGCAGCCAAGATCCCCTGACGGGAAAGCTTGCTGGGGCCAACGTCCTGACTTTC. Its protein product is CASSQDPLTGKLAGANVLTF.

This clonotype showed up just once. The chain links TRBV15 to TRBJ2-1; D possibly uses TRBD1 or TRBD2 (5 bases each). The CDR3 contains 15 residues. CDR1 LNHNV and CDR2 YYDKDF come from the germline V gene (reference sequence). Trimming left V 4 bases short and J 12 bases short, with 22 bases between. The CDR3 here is CATSKGKRDGLTQFF. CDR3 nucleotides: TGTGCCACCAGCAAGGGGAAACGGGACGGGTTGACGCAGTTCTTC.

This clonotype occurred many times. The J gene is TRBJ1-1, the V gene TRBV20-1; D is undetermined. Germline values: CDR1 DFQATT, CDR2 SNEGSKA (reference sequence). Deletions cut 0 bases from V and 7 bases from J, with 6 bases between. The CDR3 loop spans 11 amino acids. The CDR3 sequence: CSARDRREAFF. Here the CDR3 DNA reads TGCAGTGCTAGAGATCGGCGTGAAGCTTTCTTT.

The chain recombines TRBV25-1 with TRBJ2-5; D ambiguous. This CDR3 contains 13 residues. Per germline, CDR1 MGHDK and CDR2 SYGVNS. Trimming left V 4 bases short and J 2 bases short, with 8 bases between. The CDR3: CASSAHLQETQYF. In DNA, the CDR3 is TGTGCCAGCAGTGCGCACCTTCAAGAGACCCAGTACTTC.